This TCR beta chain was found in a study of T cells in localized non-small cell lung cancer. Method: immunoSEQ multiplex PCR; TCRdb's copy keeps in-frame clones and lacks some. The repertoire includes some 39,000 clones, more than 75% of them detected once, and less than 45% sits in the top ten. Germline lookup yields CDR1 MDHEN and CDR2 SYDVKM. The CDR3 contains 14 residues. V shed 6 bases and J shed 0 bases, with 11 bases lying between them. This TCR derives from a woman aged 35 to 70 with stage II squamous cell lung carcinoma. V usage is TRBV28 and J usage is TRBJ1-1, with D possibly being TRBD1 (5 bases). The sample was PBMCs, taken before any cancer treatment. Written as DNA, the CDR3 is TGTGCCAGCAGCTCGGGACTCCTGAACACTGAAGCTTTCTTT. Its translation is CASSSGLLNTEAFF.